Listed here are 30 T cell receptor beta chains from one sample, sequenced in a study of OX40 agonist ivuxolimab in advanced cancers. Only in-frame clones appear in the TCRdb table, and some are missing; sequencing was by immunoSEQ multiplex PCR. The repertoire includes 70,000 or so clones, roughly 85% of them detected once, and approximately 3.7% sits in the top ten. Material: CD4+ or CD8+ T cells sorted from blood, obtained in a trial of the OX40 agonist ivuxolimab. The receptor set was obtained from an adult with an advanced solid tumor such as melanoma, head and neck, liver or kidney cancer.

The V call is TRBV5-1, the J call TRBJ1-1; TRBD1 agrees at 10 bases. With 4 bases clipped from V and 7 bases from J, the junction kept 10 bases outside the gene matches. Germline V gene data show CDR1 as SGHRS and CDR2 as YFSETQ. The CDR3 totals 15 residues. The CDR3 nucleotides read TGCGCCAGCAGCCTTATAGTCGGACAGGGGGTTGAAGCTTTCTTT. Translating gives CASSLIVGQGVEAFF.

This clone appeared a single time. The V and J genes are TRBV14 and TRBJ1-1; unclear D gene. This CDR3 contains 15 residues. Trimming cost V 0 bases and J 11 bases, with 19 bases left between them. CDR1 and CDR2 (germline): SGHDN, FVKESK. CDR3 amino acids: CASSQDLRVWGEAFF. In DNA, the CDR3 is TGTGCCAGCAGCCAAGATCTGCGAGTTTGGGGTGAGGCTTTCTTT.

This chain links TRBV11-2 with TRBJ1-5; D is unresolved. The CDR3 length is 14 residues. The V end lost 5 bases, the J end lost 3 bases, and 11 bases lay between the germline ends. The germline V gene encodes CDR1 SGHAT and CDR2 FQNNGV. CDR3 bases: TGTGCCAGCAGCCCAATGTACAACAATCAGCCCCAGCATTTT. It codes for CASSPMYNNQPQHF.

This chain connects TRBV30 to TRBJ2-1, with D possibly being TRBD1 (7 bases). Germline values: CDR1 GTSNPN, CDR2 SVGIG (reference sequence). V gave up 5 bases and J gave up 9 bases, with 14 bases separating them. The CDR3 is made up of 12 amino acids. The CDR3 bases are TGTGCCTGGGGACAGGCGGAGGGTGAGCAGTTCTTC. It specifies CAWGQAEGEQFF.

The chain links TRBV9 to TRBJ2-1, with D perhaps given as TRBD1 or TRBD2 (6 bases each). This CDR3 spans 17 amino acids. Trimming shortened V by 3 bases and J by 6 bases, and 22 bases separated the two germline ends. Looked up from germline, CDR1 is SGDLS and CDR2 is YYNGEE. For the CDR3, the DNA is TGTGCCAGCAGCGACCTGAAGGGGGTCGGGAGTCGCAATGAGCAGTTCTTC. Amino acid sequence: CASSDLKGVGSRNEQFF.

The V gene is TRBV28, the J gene TRBJ1-5; D not certain. V was shortened by 10 bases and J by 3 bases, with 16 bases between the two germline ends. Germline assignment: CDR1 MDHEN and CDR2 SYDVKM. This CDR3 region has 14 residues. The CDR3 sequence is CAILSDGINQPQHF. The CDR3 nucleotides read TGTGCCATCCTTTCGGACGGGATCAATCAGCCCCAGCATTTT.

The rearrangement links TRBV11-1 to TRBJ1-5, with D uncertain. Germline V lookup: CDR1 SGHAT, CDR2 FQDESV (reference sequence). The CDR3 spans 12 residues. Deletions cut 2 bases from V and 6 bases from J, with 5 bases between. The CDR3 sequence is CASSLPPQPQHF. Here the CDR3 DNA reads TGTGCCAGCAGCTTACCCCCTCAGCCCCAGCATTTT.

The chain carries TRBV6-1 and TRBJ2-5; 7 bases agree with TRBD2. V lost 2 bases to trimming and J lost 5 bases; unmatched junction nucleotides: 5. This CDR3 has 14 amino acids. The V gene's germline CDR1 is MNHNS and CDR2 SASEGT. CDR3 sequence (DNA): TGTGCCAGCAGTGAACTAGCGGTAGGGGAGACCCAGTACTTC. Translated: CASSELAVGETQYF.

The chain carries TRBV7-6 and TRBJ1-1; no firm D call. Between the trimmed V and J ends, which lost 3 bases and 4 bases, there was a span of 9 bases. The germline V gene encodes CDR1 SGHVS and CDR2 FNYEAQ. The CDR3 has 13 residues. CDR3 in amino acids: CASSLRRGTEAFF. Here the CDR3 DNA reads TGTGCCAGCAGCTTGAGGCGAGGCACTGAAGCTTTCTTT. The full variable domain, completed using reference TRBV7-6 and TRBJ1-1, is GAGVSQSPRYKVTKRGQDVALRCDPISGHVSLYWYRQALGQGPEFLTYFNYEAQQDKSGLPNDRFSAERPEGSISTLTIQRTEQRDSAMYRCASSLRRGTEAFFGQGTRLTVV.

Concerning this clone itself: An end of the junction does not agree with germline; a read error may underlie this. The CDR3 protein is CASNLDLSPLHF. CDR3 sequence (DNA): TGTGCCAGCAACTTAGATTTGTCACCCCTCCACTTT. The chain employs TRBV7-9 and TRBJ1-6; no definite D call. CDR1 and CDR2 from the germline V gene are SEHNR and FQNEAQ (reference sequence). There are 12 residues in the CDR3.

The chain uses TRBV9 and TRBJ2-1; TRBD1 agrees at 9 bases. Germline V CDR1 and CDR2: SGDLS, YYNGEE. The CDR3 loop spans 16 amino acids. J was trimmed by 8 bases and V by 4 bases; bases with no gene match: 13. CDR3 in amino acids: CASSLRTGGASHEQFF. In DNA form, the CDR3 reads TGTGCCAGCAGCCTTCGAACAGGGGGCGCTTCCCATGAGCAGTTCTTC.

The gene calls are TRBV5-4 and TRBJ2-4; no definite D call. V was shortened by 3 bases and J by 0 bases, with 10 bases between the two germline ends. Germline V gene lookup returns CDR1 SGHNT and CDR2 YYREEE (reference sequence). There are 15 residues in the CDR3. The CDR3 region has the DNA TGTGCCAGCAGCTCCGACGACCTAGCCAAAAACATTCAGTACTTC. Amino acid sequence: CASSSDDLAKNIQYF.

The chain has TRBV30 and TRBJ1-6; D possibly corresponds to TRBD1 (6 bases). The CDR3 is 11 amino acids. The germline V gene encodes CDR1 GTSNPN and CDR2 SVGIG (reference sequence). V was shortened by 3 bases and J by 13 bases, with 10 bases between the two germline ends. CDR3 DNA sequence: TGTGCCTGGAGCGACAGGTTCCCCCTCCACTTT. Protein product: CAWSDRFPLHF.

The chain links TRBV9 to TRBJ2-2, with 10 bases identical to TRBD2. Germline V lookup: CDR1 SGDLS, CDR2 YYNGEE. This CDR3 spans 19 amino acids. Germline trimming cut 0 bases from V and 4 bases from J; bases unmatched to any gene: 12. For the CDR3, the DNA is TGTGCCAGCAGCGTAGCCCCCCCCAGAGCGGGAGGGATCACCGGGGAGCTGTTTTTT. Residues: CASSVAPPRAGGITGELFF.

The chain has TRBV6-1 and TRBJ2-2; D might be TRBD1 (6 bases). The CDR3 consists of 15 residues. Germline V gene lookup returns CDR1 MNHNS and CDR2 SASEGT. V was trimmed by 4 bases and J by 1 base, leaving 10 bases between them. CDR3 amino acids: CASSVRRGNTGELFF. For the CDR3, the DNA is TGTGCCAGCAGTGTCCGCAGGGGGAACACCGGGGAGCTGTTTTTT.

V and J are TRBV5-1 and TRBJ1-1; D remains ambiguous. This CDR3 spans 14 amino acids. V shed 2 bases and J shed 3 bases, with 11 bases lying between them. The germline gives CDR1 SGHRS, CDR2 YFSETQ. The CDR3 sequence is CASSFGVSDTEAFF. The CDR3 nucleotides are TGCGCCAGCAGCTTTGGGGTTTCGGACACTGAAGCTTTCTTT.

CDR3 sequence reads: CASSDGQGLLEQFF. The CDR3, as DNA: TGTGCCAGCAGTGATGGCCAGGGACTGCTAGAGCAGTTCTTC. The chain has TRBV2 and TRBJ2-1, with D possibly matching TRBD2 (6 bases). Germline V lookup: CDR1 SNHLY, CDR2 FYNNEI. V was trimmed by 3 bases and J by 10 bases, leaving 16 bases between them. CDR3 length: 14 amino acids.

V usage is TRBV5-5 and J usage is TRBJ2-2; D tentatively reads TRBD1 or TRBD2 (5 bases each). Deletions cut 7 bases from V and 5 bases from J, with 18 bases between. Germline-derived CDR1 and CDR2 are SGHKS and YYEKEE (reference sequence). This CDR3 is 15 amino acids long. The CDR3 reads CASLLPGRLTGELFF. The CDR3 nucleotides are TGTGCCAGCCTCTTACCGGGGCGTTTGACCGGGGAGCTGTTTTTT.

The rearrangement links TRBV6-6 to TRBJ2-7; TRBD1 aligns across 7 bases. This CDR3 is 14 amino acids long. V trimming: 4 bases; J trimming: 0 bases; junction bases outside the gene matches: 3. CDR1 and CDR2 from the germline V gene are MNHNY and SVGAGI (reference sequence). This CDR3 is CASSSTGTSYEQYF. CDR3 bases: TGTGCCAGCAGTTCGACAGGGACCTCCTACGAGCAGTACTTC.

The chain couples TRBV7-6 to TRBJ2-2; D might be TRBD2 (6 bases). Trimming stripped 6 bases from V and 6 bases from J, with 14 bases between. CDR1 is SGHVS and CDR2 is FNYEAQ in the germline V gene. This CDR3 has 14 amino acids. The CDR3 is CASSRRPGAGELFF. CDR3 bases: TGTGCCAGCAGTCGACGGCCGGGGGCCGGGGAGCTGTTTTTT. The variable domain in full, with the rest retrieved from reference TRBV7-6 and TRBJ2-2, is GAGVSQSPRYKVTKRGQDVALRCDPISGHVSLYWYRQALGQGPEFLTYFNYEAQQDKSGLPNDRFSAERPEGSISTLTIQRTEQRDSAMYRCASSRRPGAGELFFGEGSRLTVL.

V gene TRBV9 combines with J gene TRBJ2-5, with D possibly TRBD2 on 5 matching bases. V was pared by 0 bases and J by 5 bases, with 14 bases between. The CDR3 consists of 15 residues. Germline CDR1 SGDLS, CDR2 YYNGEE. CDR3 sequence: CASSVVDYPRETQYF. In DNA, the CDR3 is TGTGCCAGCAGCGTAGTTGACTACCCCAGGGAGACCCAGTACTTC.

This chain joins TRBV6-5 and TRBJ2-7; possibly TRBD1 for D (6 bases). In germline, CDR1 is MNHEY, CDR2 SVGAGI. The CDR3 sequence is 16 residues long. V lost 0 bases and J lost 2, with 14 bases in between. The CDR3: CASSYSSGTPTYEQYF. The CDR3 nucleotides are TGTGCCAGCAGTTACTCCTCCGGGACACCTACCTACGAGCAGTACTTC.

J is TRBJ1-2 and V is TRBV9, with a weak D call TRBD1 (6 bases). The ends were cut back, 2 bases at V and 1 base at J, with 12 bases in the middle. Germline CDR1 and CDR2: SGDLS and YYNGEE. This CDR3 spans 15 amino acids. The CDR3 DNA follows: TGTGCCAGCAGCGTTGGACAGTACAATAACTATGGCTACACCTTC. Protein product: CASSVGQYNNYGYTF.

In this sample, this clone turned up a few times. The chain joins TRBV29-1 to TRBJ1-4; 7 bases agree with TRBD1. The V gene's germline CDR1 is SQVTM and CDR2 ANQGSEA. Germline trimming cut 6 bases from V and 16 bases from J; bases unmatched to any gene: 8. The CDR3 is 10 residues long. Here the CDR3 reads CSVKGQAPFF. The CDR3 bases are TGCAGCGTGAAAGGACAGGCCCCGTTTTTT.

The CDR3 sequence is CASRARPGTGELFF. In DNA, the CDR3 is TGTGCCAGTAGGGCCAGGCCGGGAACCGGGGAGCTGTTTTTT. This chain links TRBV19 with TRBJ2-2, with D possibly TRBD2 on 5 matching bases. CDR1 and CDR2 (germline): LNHDA, SQIVND (reference sequence). CDR3 length: 14 amino acids. V lost 6 bases to trimming and J lost 5 bases, with 13 bases between them.

The rearrangement links TRBV5-1 to TRBJ2-7; D may be TRBD1 (6 bases). Germline CDR1 is SGHRS and CDR2 is YFSETQ. The CDR3 consists of 14 residues. The V end lost 4 bases, the J end lost 3 bases, and 14 bases lay between the germline ends. The CDR3 DNA is TGCGCCAGCAGCGGGACAAGTCTCATCTACGAGCAGTACTTC. It encodes CASSGTSLIYEQYF.

This clone was seen more than once but under ten times. V usage is TRBV7-9 and J usage is TRBJ2-7; unclear D gene. With 4 bases removed from V and 5 bases from J, the gap between germline ends came to 15 bases. Germline CDR1 SEHNR, CDR2 FQNEAQ (reference sequence). CDR3 length: 14 amino acids. The DNA of the CDR3 is TGTGCCAGCAGCTCCTTGAATCCCTTGGACGAGCAGTACTTC. The encoded protein is CASSSLNPLDEQYF.

The V call is TRBV7-6, the J call TRBJ2-1, with D possibly TRBD1 on 5 matching bases. The CDR3 spans 18 residues. With 3 bases removed from V and 0 bases from J, the gap between germline ends came to 18 bases. Germline loops: CDR1 SGHVS, CDR2 FNYEAQ. The CDR3 coding sequence is TGTGCCAGCAGCTTTTCGGTAGGGGCTACGAGCTCCTACAATGAGCAGTTCTTC. Protein: CASSFSVGATSSYNEQFF.

V gene TRBV5-4 combines with J gene TRBJ1-3; D is undetermined. The V gene lost 4 bases and the J gene lost 0 bases, with 11 bases spanning the gap. The CDR3 sequence is 15 residues long. Per germline, CDR1 SGHNT and CDR2 YYREEE (reference sequence). The CDR3 DNA reads TGTGCCAGCAGCATGCTCGGGAGCTCTGGAAACACCATATATTTT. This codes for CASSMLGSSGNTIYF.

J is TRBJ1-4 and V is TRBV28; D is unresolved. This CDR3 contains 14 residues. The ends were cut back, 6 bases at V and 6 bases at J, with 14 bases in the middle. Per germline, CDR1 MDHEN and CDR2 SYDVKM. CDR3 residues: CASSQTGLDEKLFF. The CDR3 DNA reads as TGTGCCAGCAGCCAAACGGGGTTAGATGAAAAACTGTTTTTT.